The rows below give T cell receptor beta chains drawn from one sample of a study of cytomegalovirus exposure and HLA in healthy donors. The protocol was immunoSEQ multiplex PCR, while the TCRdb copy is restricted to in-frame clones and leaves out a portion. Here the sample spans approximately 170,000 clones, around 85% being singletons. The source material was PBMCs. The source of these receptors is a human donor in good health. Each CDR3 is given with its conserved first and last residue. The D gene is left open where the match is weak. Expanded clones are given a class, and other clones once, few, many or no size at all.

D gene,clone size,J gene,V gene,CDR3 length,CDR3 protein,CDR3 DNA
.,.,TRBJ1-5,TRBV9,14,CASSVGLINQPQHF,TGTGCCAGCAGCGTAGGACTTATCAATCAGCCCCAGCATTTT
TRBD1,.,TRBJ1-6,TRBV19,17,CASSSSRDSSYNSPLHF,TGTGCCAGTAGTTCAAGCCGGGACAGCTCTTATAATTCACCCCTCCACTTT
.,.,TRBJ2-1,TRBV28,15,CASSPLAQFYNEQFF,TGTGCCAGCAGTCCCCTAGCGCAGTTCTACAATGAGCAGTTCTTC
TRBD2,.,TRBJ2-1,TRBV7-2,18,CASSLINRGGRRYNEQFF,TGTGCCAGCAGCTTAATCAACCGCGGGGGGCGCCGGTACAATGAGCAGTTCTTC
.,.,TRBJ2-3,TRBV11-3,15,CASSLEGGAADTQYF,TGTGCCAGCAGCTTAGAAGGGGGAGCGGCAGATACGCAGTATTTT
TRBD2,few,TRBJ2-5,TRBV27,17,CASSTGLAGGSRETQYF,TGTGCCAGCAGTACGGGACTAGCGGGGGGGAGTCGAGAGACCCAGTACTTC
.,.,TRBJ1-2,TRBV6-5,14,CASRPSGGAGGYTF,TGTGCCAGCAGACCGAGTGGGGGGGCAGGCGGCTACACCTTC
TRBD1,.,TRBJ1-2,TRBV4-1,14,CASSRIQGNYGYTF,TGCGCCAGCAGCCGAATACAGGGGAACTATGGCTACACCTTC
TRBD1,.,TRBJ2-7,TRBV2,15,CASSLEGALLGEQYF,TGTGCCAGCAGCCTTGAGGGGGCTCTCCTCGGCGAGCAGTACTTC
TRBD2,.,TRBJ2-1,TRBV18,16,CASSLQLASPYNEQFF,TGTGCCAGCTCCCTACAACTAGCGTCCCCCTACAATGAGCAGTTCTTC